This record concerns one TCR beta chain sequence. Antigen specificity is unknown. This entry comes from a study of T-cell memory formation after mild COVID-19. Study-wide points: Contracting CD8+ clones were enriched in EMRA, CD4+ mainly in CM and EM.

This CDR3 contains 15 residues. Germline assignment: CDR1 LGHNT and CDR2 FRNRAP. Trimming cost V 1 base and J 5 bases; bases outside gene matches: 3. TCRdb processed the 5' RACE reads anew with MiXCR; each CDR3 protein has one entry. In the table there are a few hundred thousand distinct CDR3 sequences, around 25% of which are singletons. The gene calls are TRBV12-5 and TRBJ1-5; TRBD1 matches 9 bases. This sequence was found in an adult woman who had mild COVID-19 (a few samples of this study predate the infection). Cell type and time point are not known. The sequencing sample was made of PBMCs or a T cell subset sorted from them (not recorded which). CDR3: CASGLARDRDQPQHF. CDR3 coding DNA: TGTGCTAGTGGTTTGGCCCGGGACAGGGATCAGCCCCAGCATTTT.